One sample yielded the 12 T cell receptor beta chains listed below, sequenced in a study of breast tumors, draining lymph nodes, adjacent tissues. TCRdb itself ran the multiplex PCR reads through MiXCR, one entry per CDR3 protein. The sample has some 110,000 distinct CDR3 sequences; less than 40% are singletons. Samples came from axillary lymph nodes draining the breast cancer. The material sequenced was axillary lymph node tissue. Every receptor here comes from a female donor with breast cancer. Some clones in this sample may be carry-over from other donors' samples.

Comment on this clonotype: One end of the junction fails to match germline, which may point to a read error. The genes are TRBV10-3 and TRBJ2-7; D tentatively reads TRBD1 or TRBD2 (5 bases each). The CDR3 has 13 residues. Germline assignment: CDR1 ENHRY and CDR2 SYGVKD. CDR3 DNA sequence: TGTGCCGCGGGCGAGACAGCCGATCAAGAGCAATACTTC. Its protein product is CAAGETADQEQYF.

V and J are TRBV12-3 or TRBV12-4 and TRBJ1-1, with 7 bases fitting TRBD1. This CDR3 has 14 amino acids. J was trimmed by 2 bases and V by 5 bases; bases with no gene match: 5. The CDR3 loop reads CASSIRQGNTEAFF. The CDR3 coding sequence is TGTGCCAGCAGTATCCGACAGGGTAACACTGAAGCTTTCTTT.

About this clonotype: This may be a read error, as it is one base from a much larger clone. The V and J genes are TRBV2 and TRBJ1-1, with D unclear. The germline V gene has CDR1 SNHLY and CDR2 FYNNEI. The CDR3 contains 13 residues. The germline V and J ends were trimmed by 10 bases and 1 base, with 13 bases remaining between them. This CDR3 reads CATQFHPNTEAFF. CDR3 nucleotides: TGTGCCACTCAGTTCCACCCGAACACTGAAGCTTTCTTT.

Many counts were recorded for this clonotype. This sequence joins TRBV29-1 and TRBJ2-7; D possibly corresponds to TRBD2 (5 bases). The CDR3 is 14 amino acids. Trimming removed 5 bases from V and 3 bases from J, with 17 bases in between. Per germline, CDR1 SQVTM and CDR2 ANQGSEA. The CDR3 DNA sequence: TGCAGCGTTACCGGACGGACTCCTATCTACGAGCAGTACTTC. Translating gives CSVTGRTPIYEQYF.

The table lists this clonotype with many counts. The V call is TRBV19, the J call TRBJ2-3; D ambiguous. The germline V and J ends were trimmed by 3 bases and 3 bases, with 7 bases remaining between them. CDR3 length equals 13 residues. From germline, CDR1 is LNHDA and CDR2 SQIVND (reference sequence). The CDR3 DNA sequence: TGTGCCAGTAGTATCCCATCGACAGATACGCAGTATTTT. Translating gives CASSIPSTDTQYF.

This clonotype has only a few counts. The V and J genes are TRBV18 and TRBJ2-1; 8 bases map to TRBD1. The germline gives CDR1 KGHSH, CDR2 LQKENI. The V and J ends lost 6 bases and 2 bases, in that order; junction bases with no gene match: 3. CDR3 length: 14 amino acids. CDR3 region: CASSDRGPYNEQFF. CDR3 DNA sequence: TGTGCCAGCTCTGACAGGGGACCCTACAATGAGCAGTTCTTC.

Regarding this clonotype: Without the conserved terminal phenylalanine or tryptophan, this CDR3 likely stems from a read error. The chain has TRBV20-1 and TRBJ2-5; D is perhaps TRBD1 or TRBD2 (5 bases each). Germline V lookup: CDR1 DFQATT, CDR2 SNEGSKA (reference sequence). This CDR3 is 14 amino acids long. The CDR3 DNA follows: TGCAGTGCCAGAGGGGCACAGTACCAAGAGACCCAGTACCTC. This encodes CSARGAQYQETQYL.

The chain carries TRBV5-1 and TRBJ2-3; a possible D gene is TRBD1 (6 bases). Germline CDR1 is SGHRS and CDR2 is YFSETQ. The CDR3 sequence is 13 residues long. Trimming removed 7 bases at V and 6 bases at J, with 15 bases between. The CDR3 nucleotides read TGCGCCAGCGTGGACGGGGACACGGATACGCAGTATTTT. It specifies CASVDGDTDTQYF.

There are many counts of this clonotype. CDR3 coding DNA: TGTGCCAGCAGCTCTTGGGGGAGGGCCAGGGATGAGCAGTTCTTC. Translation: CASSSWGRARDEQFF. The chain is built from TRBV28 and TRBJ2-1; 7 bases are a match to TRBD2. Looked up from germline, CDR1 is MDHEN and CDR2 is SYDVKM. The CDR3 is made up of 15 amino acids. V lost 6 bases and J lost 8; bases outside the gene matches: 13. Full variable domain (rest looked up from reference TRBV28 and TRBJ2-1): DVKVTQSSRYLVKRTGEKVFLECVQDMDHENMFWYRQDPGLGLRLIYFSYDVKMKEKGDIPEGYSVSREKKERFSLILESASTNQTSMYLCASSSWGRARDEQFFGPGTRLTVL.

This clonotype was detected ten times or more. Lacking the conserved final phenylalanine or tryptophan, this CDR3 likely reflects a read error. The V gene is TRBV7-7, the J gene TRBJ2-5, with D tentatively TRBD2 (5 bases). CDR3 size: 14 residues. From germline, CDR1 is SSHAT and CDR2 FNYEAQ (reference sequence). This CDR3 reads CASSLAWGAETQYL. In nucleotides, the CDR3 is TGTGCTAGCAGCTTAGCGTGGGGTGCCGAGACCCAGTACCTC.

This clonotype was seen at least ten times. The chain carries TRBV20-1 and TRBJ2-2; 14 bases agree with TRBD2. CDR1 and CDR2 (germline): DFQATT, SNEGSKA (reference sequence). Germline trimming cut 5 bases from V and 2 bases from J; bases unmatched to any gene: 4. This CDR3 contains 16 residues. CDR3 region: CSAETSGGANTGELFF. Written as DNA, the CDR3 is TGCAGTGCTGAGACTAGCGGGGGGGCCAACACCGGGGAGCTGTTTTTT.

This clonotype was recorded at least ten times. V and J are TRBV12-3 or TRBV12-4 and TRBJ2-5, with 7 bases that match TRBD2. This CDR3 has 17 amino acids. After removal of 3 bases from V and 5 bases from J, the junction contained 15 bases not matched to a gene. CDR3: CASSFLPTSPGWETQYF. DNA for the CDR3: TGTGCCAGCAGTTTTTTGCCGACTAGCCCGGGTTGGGAGACCCAGTACTTC.